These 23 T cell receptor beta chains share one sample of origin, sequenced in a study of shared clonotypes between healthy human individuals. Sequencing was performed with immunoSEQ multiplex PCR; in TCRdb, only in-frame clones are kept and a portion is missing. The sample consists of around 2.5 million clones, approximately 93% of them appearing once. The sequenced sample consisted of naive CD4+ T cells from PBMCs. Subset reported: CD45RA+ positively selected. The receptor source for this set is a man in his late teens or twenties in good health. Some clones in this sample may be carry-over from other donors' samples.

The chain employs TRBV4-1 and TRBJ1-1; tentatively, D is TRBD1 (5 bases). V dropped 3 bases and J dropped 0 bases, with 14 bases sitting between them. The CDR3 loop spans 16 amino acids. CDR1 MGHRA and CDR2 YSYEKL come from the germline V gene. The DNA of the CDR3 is TGCGCCAGCAGCCATGACGTTGGGACGGTGAACACTGAAGCTTTCTTT. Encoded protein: CASSHDVGTVNTEAFF.

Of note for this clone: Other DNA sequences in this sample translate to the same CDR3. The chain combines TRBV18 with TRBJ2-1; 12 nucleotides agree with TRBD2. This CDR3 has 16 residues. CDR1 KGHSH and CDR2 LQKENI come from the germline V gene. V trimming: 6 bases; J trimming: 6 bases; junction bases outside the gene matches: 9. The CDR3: CASSPPGLAGSNEQFF. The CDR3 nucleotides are TGTGCCAGCTCGCCTCCGGGACTAGCGGGCTCCAATGAGCAGTTCTTC.

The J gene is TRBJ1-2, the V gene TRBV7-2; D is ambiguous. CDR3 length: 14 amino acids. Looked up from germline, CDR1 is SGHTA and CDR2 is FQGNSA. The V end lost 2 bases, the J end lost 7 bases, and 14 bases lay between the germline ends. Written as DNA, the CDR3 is TGTGCCAGCAGCTTAAGGGTTGATGAAGCTGGCTACACCTTC. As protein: CASSLRVDEAGYTF.

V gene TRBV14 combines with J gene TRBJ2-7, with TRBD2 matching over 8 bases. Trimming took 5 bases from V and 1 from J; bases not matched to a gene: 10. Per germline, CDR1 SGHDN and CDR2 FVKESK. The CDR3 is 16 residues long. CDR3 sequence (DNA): TGTGCCAGCAGCAGTTTAAGCGGGAGTGTTTCCTACGAGCAGTACTTC. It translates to CASSSLSGSVSYEQYF.

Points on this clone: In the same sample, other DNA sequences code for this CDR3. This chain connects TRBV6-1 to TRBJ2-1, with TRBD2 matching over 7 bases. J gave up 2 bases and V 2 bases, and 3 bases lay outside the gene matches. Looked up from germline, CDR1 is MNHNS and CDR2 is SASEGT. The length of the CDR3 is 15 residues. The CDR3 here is CASSELAGAYNEQFF. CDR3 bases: TGTGCCAGCAGTGAACTGGCGGGGGCCTACAATGAGCAGTTCTTC.

The CDR3 bases are TGCGCCAGCAGCGATAACGGGAGGGGGCTAAGTGGAAACACCATATATTTT. As protein: CASSDNGRGLSGNTIYF. The chain joins TRBV4-1 to TRBJ1-3; TRBD1 matches 7 bases. With V trimmed by 5 bases and J by 3 bases, 13 bases remained unmatched. Germline V gives CDR1 MGHRA, CDR2 YSYEKL. CDR3 size: 17 residues.

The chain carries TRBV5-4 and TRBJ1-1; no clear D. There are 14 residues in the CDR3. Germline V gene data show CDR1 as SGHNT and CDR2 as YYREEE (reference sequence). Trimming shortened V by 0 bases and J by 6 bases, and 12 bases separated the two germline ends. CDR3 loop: CASSLAPPGAEAFF. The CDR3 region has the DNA TGTGCCAGCAGCTTGGCACCCCCCGGCGCTGAAGCTTTCTTT. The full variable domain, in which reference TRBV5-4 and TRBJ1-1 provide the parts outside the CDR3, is ETGVTQSPTHLIKTRGQQVTLRCSSQSGHNTVSWYQQALGQGPQFIFQYYREEENGRGNFPPRFSGLQFPNYSSELNVNALELDDSALYLCASSLAPPGAEAFFGQGTRLTVV.

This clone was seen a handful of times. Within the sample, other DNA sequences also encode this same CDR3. CDR3 protein: CASSVTAMNTEAFF. CDR3 nucleotide sequence: TGTGCCAGCAGCGTCACAGCCATGAACACTGAAGCTTTCTTT. This chain uses TRBV9 with TRBJ1-1; D is undetermined. The V and J ends lost 2 bases and 0 bases respectively, with 8 bases between them. Germline V lookup: CDR1 SGDLS, CDR2 YYNGEE. The CDR3 runs 14 residues.

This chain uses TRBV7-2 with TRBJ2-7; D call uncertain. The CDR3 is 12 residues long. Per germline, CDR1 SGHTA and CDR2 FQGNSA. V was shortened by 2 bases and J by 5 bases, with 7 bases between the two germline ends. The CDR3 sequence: CASSLSLDEQYF. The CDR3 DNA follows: TGTGCCAGCAGCTTAAGTCTAGACGAGCAGTACTTC. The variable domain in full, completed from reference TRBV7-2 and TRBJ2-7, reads GAGVSQSPSNKVTEKGKDVELRCDPISGHTALYWYRQSLGQGLEFLIYFQGNSAPDKSGLPSDRFSAERTGGSVSTLTIQRTQQEDSAVYLCASSLSLDEQYFGPGTRLTVT.

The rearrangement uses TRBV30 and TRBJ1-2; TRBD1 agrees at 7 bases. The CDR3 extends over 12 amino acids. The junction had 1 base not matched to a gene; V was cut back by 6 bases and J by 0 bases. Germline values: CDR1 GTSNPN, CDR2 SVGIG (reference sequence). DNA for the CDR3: TGTGCCTGTGACAGGGCTAACTATGGCTACACCTTC. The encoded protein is CACDRANYGYTF.

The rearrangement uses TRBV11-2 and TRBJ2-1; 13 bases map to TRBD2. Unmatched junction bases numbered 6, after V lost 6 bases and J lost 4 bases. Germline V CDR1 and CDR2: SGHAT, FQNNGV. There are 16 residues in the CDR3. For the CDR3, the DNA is TGTGCCAGCAGTGGCGGGACTAGCGGGACTTACAATGAGCAGTTCTTC. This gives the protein CASSGGTSGTYNEQFF.

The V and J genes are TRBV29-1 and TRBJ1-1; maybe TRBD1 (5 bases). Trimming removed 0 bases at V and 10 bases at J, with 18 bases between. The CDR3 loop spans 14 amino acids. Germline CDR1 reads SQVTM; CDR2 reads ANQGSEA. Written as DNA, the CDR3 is TGCAGCGTTGAAGATGAGCTCAGGCCGGGGGGAGCTTTCTTT. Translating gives CSVEDELRPGGAFF. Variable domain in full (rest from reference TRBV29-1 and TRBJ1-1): SAVISQKPSRDICQRGTSLTIQCQVDSQVTMMFWYRQQPGQSLTLIATANQGSEATYESGFVIDKFPISRPNLTFSTLTVSNMSPEDSSIYLCSVEDELRPGGAFFGQGTRLTVV.

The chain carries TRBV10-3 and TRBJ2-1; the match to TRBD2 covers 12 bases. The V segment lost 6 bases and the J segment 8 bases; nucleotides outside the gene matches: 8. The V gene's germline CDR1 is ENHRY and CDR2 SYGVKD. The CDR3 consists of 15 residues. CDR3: CAISGKTSGSDEQFF. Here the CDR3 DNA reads TGTGCCATCAGCGGGAAGACTAGCGGGAGCGATGAGCAGTTCTTC.

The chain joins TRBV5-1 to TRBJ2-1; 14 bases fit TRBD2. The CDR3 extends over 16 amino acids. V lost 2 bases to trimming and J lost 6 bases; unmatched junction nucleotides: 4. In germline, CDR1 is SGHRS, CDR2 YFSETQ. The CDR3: CASSLRLAGGPNEQFF. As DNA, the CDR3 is TGCGCCAGCAGCTTAAGACTAGCGGGAGGGCCCAATGAGCAGTTCTTC.

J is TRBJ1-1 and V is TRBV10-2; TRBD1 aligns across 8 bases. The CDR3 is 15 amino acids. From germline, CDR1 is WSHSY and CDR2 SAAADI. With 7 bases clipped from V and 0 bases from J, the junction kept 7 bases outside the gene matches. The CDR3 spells CASTTGGGMNTEAFF. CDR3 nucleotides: TGCGCCAGCACTACAGGGGGGGGCATGAACACTGAAGCTTTCTTT.

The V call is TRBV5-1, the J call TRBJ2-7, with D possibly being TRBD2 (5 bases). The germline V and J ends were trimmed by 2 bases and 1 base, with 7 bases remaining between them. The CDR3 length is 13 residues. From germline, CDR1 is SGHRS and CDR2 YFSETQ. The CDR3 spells CASSFTGSYEQYF. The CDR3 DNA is TGCGCCAGCAGCTTCACGGGGTCCTACGAGCAGTACTTC.

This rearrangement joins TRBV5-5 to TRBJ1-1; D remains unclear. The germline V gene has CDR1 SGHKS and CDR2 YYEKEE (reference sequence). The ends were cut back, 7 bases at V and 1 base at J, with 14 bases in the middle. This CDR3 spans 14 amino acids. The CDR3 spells CASGTDGANTEAFF. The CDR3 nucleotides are TGTGCCAGCGGCACCGACGGAGCGAACACTGAAGCTTTCTTT.

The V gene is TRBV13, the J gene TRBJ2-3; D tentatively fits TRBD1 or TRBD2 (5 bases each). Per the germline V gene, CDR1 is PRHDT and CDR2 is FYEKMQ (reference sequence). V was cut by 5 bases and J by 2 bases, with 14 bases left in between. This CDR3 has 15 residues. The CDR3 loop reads CASSARGTYTDTQYF. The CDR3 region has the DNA TGTGCCAGCAGCGCCCGAGGGACCTACACAGATACGCAGTATTTT.

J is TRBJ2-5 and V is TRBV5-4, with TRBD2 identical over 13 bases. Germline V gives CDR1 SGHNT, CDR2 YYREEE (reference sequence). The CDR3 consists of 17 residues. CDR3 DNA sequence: TGTGCTACCTATTCCGGGACTAGCGGGAAAGGCAGGGAGACCCAGTACTTC. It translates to CATYSGTSGKGRETQYF.

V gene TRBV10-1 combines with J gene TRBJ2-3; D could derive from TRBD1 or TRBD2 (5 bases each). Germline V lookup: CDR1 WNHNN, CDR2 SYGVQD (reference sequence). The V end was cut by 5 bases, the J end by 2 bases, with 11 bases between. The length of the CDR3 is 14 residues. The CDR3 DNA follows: TGCGCCAGCAGTACCGGGACCGCCACAGATACGCAGTATTTT. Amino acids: CASSTGTATDTQYF.

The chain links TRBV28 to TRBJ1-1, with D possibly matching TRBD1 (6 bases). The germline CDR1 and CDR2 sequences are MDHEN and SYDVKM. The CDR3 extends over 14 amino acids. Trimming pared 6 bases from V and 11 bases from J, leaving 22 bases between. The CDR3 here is CASSPLRTGRKAFF. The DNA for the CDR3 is TGTGCCAGCAGCCCCCTACGTACAGGGCGTAAGGCTTTCTTT.

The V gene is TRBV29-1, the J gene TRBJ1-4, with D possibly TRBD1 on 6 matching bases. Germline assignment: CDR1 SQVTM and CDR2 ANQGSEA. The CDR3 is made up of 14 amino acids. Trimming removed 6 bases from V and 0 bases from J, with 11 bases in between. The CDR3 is CSVLGQTTNEKLFF. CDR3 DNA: TGCAGCGTACTCGGACAGACAACTAATGAAAAACTGTTTTTT.

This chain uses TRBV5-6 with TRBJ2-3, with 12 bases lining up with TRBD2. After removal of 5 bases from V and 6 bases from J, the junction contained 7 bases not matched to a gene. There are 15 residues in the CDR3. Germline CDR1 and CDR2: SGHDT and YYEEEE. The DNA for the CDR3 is TGTGCCAGCAGTTCGCTAGCGGGAGGGCGGGATACGCAGTATTTT. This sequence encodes CASSSLAGGRDTQYF.